One and the same sample provided the 8 T cell receptor beta chains below, sequenced in a study of cytomegalovirus exposure and HLA in healthy donors. Repertoires were generated with immunoSEQ multiplex PCR, while TCRdb's copy carries only in-frame clones and drops some. The sample shows 35,000 to 50,000 clones, over 85% of them seen only once. The sequenced sample consisted of PBMCs. Receptor source: a woman between 18 and 29 years old in good health and CMV-seronegative.

The chain links TRBV18 to TRBJ1-4; possibly TRBD1 for D (5 bases). Germline assignment: CDR1 KGHSH and CDR2 LQKENI. The CDR3 is 16 amino acids. V was pared by 3 bases and J by 8 bases, with 19 bases between. In DNA form, the CDR3 reads TGTGCCAGCTCACCGGGTGGGGCCAGGAATCGGGAAAAACTGTTTTTT. Its protein product is CASSPGGARNREKLFF.

The rearrangement uses TRBV28 and TRBJ2-2, with TRBD2 matching 14 bases. With V trimmed by 5 bases and J by 1 base, 6 bases remained unmatched. CDR3 length: 18 residues. In germline, CDR1 is MDHEN, CDR2 SYDVKM. CDR3: CASSNGLAGGLNTGELFF. The CDR3 DNA is TGTGCCAGCAGTAACGGACTAGCGGGAGGTCTGAACACCGGGGAGCTGTTTTTT.

The rearrangement uses TRBV9 and TRBJ2-1; unclear D gene. Trimming cost V 4 bases and J 0 bases, with 8 bases left between them. The CDR3 has 14 residues. Per germline, CDR1 SGDLS and CDR2 YYNGEE. The DNA of the CDR3 is TGTGCCAGCAGCCCTGGGCCCTCCTACAATGAGCAGTTCTTC. Its protein product is CASSPGPSYNEQFF.

In DNA, the CDR3 is TGTGCCAGCGGGACCCCGGGACAGGGGGGTGAAGCTTTCTTT. Protein product: CASGTPGQGGEAFF. V and J are TRBV6-6 and TRBJ1-1, with 11 nucleotides matching TRBD1. The germline gives CDR1 MNHNY, CDR2 SVGAGI (reference sequence). The CDR3 has 14 residues. The V segment lost 8 bases and the J segment 7 bases; nucleotides outside the gene matches: 9.

This clone was seen only once. This sequence joins TRBV5-1 and TRBJ2-5, with TRBD2 matching over 10 bases. The V gene's germline CDR1 is SGHRS and CDR2 YFSETQ. The CDR3 consists of 18 residues. With V trimmed by 3 bases and J by 5 bases, 16 bases remained unmatched. The CDR3 DNA reads as TGCGCCAGCAGCTCATCTAGCGGGGGAATCCCGCGGGGGGAGACCCAGTACTTC. This gives the protein CASSSSSGGIPRGETQYF.

The chain uses TRBV13 and TRBJ2-7; TRBD1 matches at 9 bases. The ends lost 5 bases at V and 3 bases at J; junction bases unmatched: 5. This CDR3 is 14 amino acids long. CDR1 is PRHDT and CDR2 is FYEKMQ in the germline V gene (reference sequence). CDR3 sequence: CASSVGTGSYEQYF. CDR3 coding DNA: TGTGCCAGCAGCGTCGGGACAGGGAGCTACGAGCAGTACTTC.

With respect to this clone: One junction end disagrees with the germline gene, perhaps due to a read error. V is TRBV28 and J is TRBJ2-1, with 7 bases that match TRBD1. Germline V lookup: CDR1 MDHEN, CDR2 SYDVKM. The CDR3 is 15 amino acids. The DNA of the CDR3 is TGTGCCAGCAGTTTAAGTGACAGGGCTTTCAATGAGCATTTCTTC. The encoded protein is CASSLSDRAFNEHFF.

The V and J genes are TRBV5-1 and TRBJ2-1; the D gene is possibly TRBD2 (7 bases). Trimming left V 0 bases short and J 7 bases short, with 14 bases between. Germline V gives CDR1 SGHRS, CDR2 YFSETQ. The CDR3 is made up of 15 amino acids. The CDR3 is CASSLDREGANEQFF. The CDR3 DNA sequence: TGCGCCAGCAGCTTGGACAGGGAGGGCGCTAATGAGCAGTTCTTC.